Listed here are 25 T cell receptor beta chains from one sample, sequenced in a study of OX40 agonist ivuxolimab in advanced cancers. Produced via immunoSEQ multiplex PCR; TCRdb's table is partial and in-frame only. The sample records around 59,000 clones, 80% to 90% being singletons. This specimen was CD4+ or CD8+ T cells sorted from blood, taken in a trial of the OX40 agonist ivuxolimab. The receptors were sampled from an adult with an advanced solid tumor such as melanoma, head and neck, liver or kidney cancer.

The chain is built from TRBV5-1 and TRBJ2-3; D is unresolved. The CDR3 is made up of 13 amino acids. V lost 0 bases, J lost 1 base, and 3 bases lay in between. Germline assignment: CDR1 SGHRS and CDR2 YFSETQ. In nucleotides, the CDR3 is TGCGCCAGCAGCTTGGAGGGCACAGATACGCAGTATTTT. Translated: CASSLEGTDTQYF.

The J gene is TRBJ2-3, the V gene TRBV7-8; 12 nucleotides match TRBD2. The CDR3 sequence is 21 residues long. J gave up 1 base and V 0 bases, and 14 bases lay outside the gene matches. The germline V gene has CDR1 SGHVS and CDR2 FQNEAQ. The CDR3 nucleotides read TGTGCCAGCAGCTTAGCGGAGCATCGTGGACTAGCGGGAAGTGGCACAGATACGCAGTATTTT. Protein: CASSLAEHRGLAGSGTDTQYF.

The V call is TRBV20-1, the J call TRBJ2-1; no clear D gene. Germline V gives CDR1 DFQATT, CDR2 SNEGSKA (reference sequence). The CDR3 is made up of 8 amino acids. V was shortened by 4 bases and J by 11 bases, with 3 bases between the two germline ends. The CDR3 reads CSATKQFF. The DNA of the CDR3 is TGCAGTGCTACTAAGCAGTTCTTC.

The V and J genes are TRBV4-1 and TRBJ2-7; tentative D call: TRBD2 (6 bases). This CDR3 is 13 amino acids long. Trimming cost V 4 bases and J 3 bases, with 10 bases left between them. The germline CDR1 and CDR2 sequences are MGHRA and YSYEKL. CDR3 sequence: CASSLTGGYEQYF. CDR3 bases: TGCGCCAGCAGCCTAACCGGGGGCTACGAGCAGTACTTC.

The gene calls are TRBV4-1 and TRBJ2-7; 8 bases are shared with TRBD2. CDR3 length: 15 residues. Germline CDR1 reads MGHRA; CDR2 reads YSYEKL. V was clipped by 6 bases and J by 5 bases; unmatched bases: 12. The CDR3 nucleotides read TGCGCCAGCAGTCCAATTGAGAGCGGGAGTAACGAGCAGTACTTC. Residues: CASSPIESGSNEQYF.

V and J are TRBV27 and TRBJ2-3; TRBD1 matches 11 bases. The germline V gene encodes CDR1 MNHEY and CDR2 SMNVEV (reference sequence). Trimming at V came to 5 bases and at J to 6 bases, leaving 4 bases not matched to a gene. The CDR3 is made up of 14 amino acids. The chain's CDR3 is CASSPGTGGDTQYF. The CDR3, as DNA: TGTGCCAGCAGTCCAGGGACAGGGGGGGATACGCAGTATTTT.

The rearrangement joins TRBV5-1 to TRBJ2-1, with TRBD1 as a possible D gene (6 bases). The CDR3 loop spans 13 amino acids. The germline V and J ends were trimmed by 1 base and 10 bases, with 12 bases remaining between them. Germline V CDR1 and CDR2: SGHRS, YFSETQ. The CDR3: CASSLKGGQEQFF. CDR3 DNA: TGCGCCAGCAGCTTGAAAGGAGGACAGGAGCAGTTCTTC.

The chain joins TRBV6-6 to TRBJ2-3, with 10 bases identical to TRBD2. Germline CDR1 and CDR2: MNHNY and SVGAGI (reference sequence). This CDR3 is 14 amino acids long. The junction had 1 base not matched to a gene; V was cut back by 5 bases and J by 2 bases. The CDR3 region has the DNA TGTGCCAGCAGTGGACTAGCGGCCACAGATACGCAGTATTTT. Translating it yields CASSGLAATDTQYF.

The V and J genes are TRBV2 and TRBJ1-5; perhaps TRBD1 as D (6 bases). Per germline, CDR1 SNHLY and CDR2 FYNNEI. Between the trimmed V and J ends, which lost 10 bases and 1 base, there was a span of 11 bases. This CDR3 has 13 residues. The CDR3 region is CAIKGGSNQPQHF. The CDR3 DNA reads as TGTGCCATCAAAGGGGGGAGCAATCAGCCCCAGCATTTT.

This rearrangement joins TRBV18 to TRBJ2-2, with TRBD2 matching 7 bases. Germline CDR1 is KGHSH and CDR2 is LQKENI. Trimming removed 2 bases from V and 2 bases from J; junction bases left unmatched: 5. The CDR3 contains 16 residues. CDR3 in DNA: TGTGCCAGCTCACCAACAGCGGGATCCAACACCGGGGAGCTGTTTTTT. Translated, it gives CASSPTAGSNTGELFF. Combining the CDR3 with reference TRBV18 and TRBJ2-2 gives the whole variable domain NAGVMQNPRHLVRRRGQEARLRCSPMKGHSHVYWYRQLPEEGLKFMVYLQKENIIDESGMPKERFSAEFPKEGPSILRIQQVVRGDSAAYFCASSPTAGSNTGELFFGEGSRLTVL.

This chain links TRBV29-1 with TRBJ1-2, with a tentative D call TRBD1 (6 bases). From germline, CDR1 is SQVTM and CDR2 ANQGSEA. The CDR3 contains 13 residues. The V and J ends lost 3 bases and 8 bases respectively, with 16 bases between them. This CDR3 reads CSVDSAQGRGYTF. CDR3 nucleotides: TGCAGCGTTGATTCGGCACAGGGTCGCGGCTACACCTTC.

CDR3 nucleotides: TGTGCCAGCAGTGAGGGGATCGGCACCGGACGTCAGCCCCAGCATTTT. This codes for CASSEGIGTGRQPQHF. The rearrangement links TRBV2 to TRBJ1-5; D is unclear. CDR3 length: 16 amino acids. Germline CDR1 and CDR2: SNHLY and FYNNEI. V was shortened by 3 bases and J by 6 bases, with 18 bases between the two germline ends.

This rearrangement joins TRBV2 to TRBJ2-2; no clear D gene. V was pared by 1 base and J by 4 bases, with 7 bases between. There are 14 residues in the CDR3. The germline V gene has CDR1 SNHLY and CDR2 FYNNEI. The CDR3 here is CASSEGLGTGELFF. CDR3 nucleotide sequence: TGTGCCAGCAGTGAAGGGTTAGGCACCGGGGAGCTGTTTTTT.

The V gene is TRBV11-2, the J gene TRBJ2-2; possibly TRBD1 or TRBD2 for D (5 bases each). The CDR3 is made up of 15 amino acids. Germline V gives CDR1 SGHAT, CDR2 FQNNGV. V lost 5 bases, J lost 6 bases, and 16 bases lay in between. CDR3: CASSPRFRGPGELFF. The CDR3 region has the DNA TGTGCCAGCAGCCCCCGCTTCCGGGGACCCGGGGAGCTGTTTTTT.

CDR3 sequence: CASSIGDSSNQPQHF. The CDR3 coding sequence is TGTGCCAGTAGTATAGGAGACAGTAGCAATCAGCCCCAGCATTTT. This sequence joins TRBV19 and TRBJ1-5, with D maybe TRBD1 (5 bases). CDR3 length: 15 residues. In germline, CDR1 is LNHDA, CDR2 SQIVND (reference sequence). The V end was cut by 1 base, the J end by 0 bases, with 7 bases between.

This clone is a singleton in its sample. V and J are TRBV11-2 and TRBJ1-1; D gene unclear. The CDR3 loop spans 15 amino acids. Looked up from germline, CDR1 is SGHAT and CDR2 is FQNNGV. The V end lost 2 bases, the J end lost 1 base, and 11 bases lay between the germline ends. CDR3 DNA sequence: TGTGCCAGCAGCTTAATCATGGCAGGGAACACTGAAGCTTTCTTT. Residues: CASSLIMAGNTEAFF.

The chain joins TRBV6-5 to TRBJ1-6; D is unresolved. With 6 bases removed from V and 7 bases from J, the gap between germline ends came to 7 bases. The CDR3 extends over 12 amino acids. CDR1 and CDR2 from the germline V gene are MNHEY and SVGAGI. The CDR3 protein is CASRGNNSPLHF. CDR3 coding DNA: TGTGCCAGCAGGGGGAACAATTCACCCCTCCACTTT.

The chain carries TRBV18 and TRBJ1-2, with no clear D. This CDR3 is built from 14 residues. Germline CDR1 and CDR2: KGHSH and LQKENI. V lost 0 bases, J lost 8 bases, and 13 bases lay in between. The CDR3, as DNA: TGTGCCAGCTCACCACCCAGTAAGGCGTCGGGCTACACCTTC. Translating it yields CASSPPSKASGYTF.

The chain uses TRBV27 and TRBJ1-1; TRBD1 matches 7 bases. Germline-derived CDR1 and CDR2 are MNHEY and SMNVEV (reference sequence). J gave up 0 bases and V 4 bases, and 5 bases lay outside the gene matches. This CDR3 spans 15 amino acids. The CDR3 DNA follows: TGTGCCAGCAGTTCGACAGGGAACATGAACACTGAAGCTTTCTTT. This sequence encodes CASSSTGNMNTEAFF.

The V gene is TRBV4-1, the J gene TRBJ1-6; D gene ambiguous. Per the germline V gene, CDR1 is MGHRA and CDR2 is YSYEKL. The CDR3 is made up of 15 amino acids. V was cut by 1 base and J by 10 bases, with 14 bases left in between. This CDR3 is CASSQGSGVGSPLHF. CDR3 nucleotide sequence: TGCGCCAGCAGCCAAGGATCCGGAGTAGGATCACCCCTCCACTTT.

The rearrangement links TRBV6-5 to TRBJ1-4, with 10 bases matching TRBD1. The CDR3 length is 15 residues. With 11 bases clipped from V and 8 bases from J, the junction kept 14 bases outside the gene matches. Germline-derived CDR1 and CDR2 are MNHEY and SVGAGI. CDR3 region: CAVPSPRDRGEKLFF. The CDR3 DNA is TGTGCCGTCCCGTCCCCCCGGGACAGGGGAGAAAAACTGTTTTTT.

The chain's CDR3 is CASSLAGGLARGELFF. CDR3 coding DNA: TGCGCCAGCAGCTTGGCCGGGGGGCTAGCTCGAGGGGAGCTGTTTTTT. The rearrangement links TRBV5-1 to TRBJ2-2, with D perhaps matching TRBD2 (7 bases). CDR1 is SGHRS and CDR2 is YFSETQ in the germline V gene. The CDR3 extends over 16 amino acids. The V and J ends lost 0 bases and 8 bases respectively, with 17 bases between them.

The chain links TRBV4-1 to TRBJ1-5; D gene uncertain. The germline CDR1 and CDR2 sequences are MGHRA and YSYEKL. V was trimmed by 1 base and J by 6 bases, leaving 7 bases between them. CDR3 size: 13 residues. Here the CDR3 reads CASSQALTQPQHF. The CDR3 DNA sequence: TGCGCCAGCAGCCAAGCGTTGACTCAGCCCCAGCATTTT.

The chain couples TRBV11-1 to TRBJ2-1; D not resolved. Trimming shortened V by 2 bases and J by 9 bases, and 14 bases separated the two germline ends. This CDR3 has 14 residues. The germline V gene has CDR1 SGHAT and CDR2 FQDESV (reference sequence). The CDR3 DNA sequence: TGTGCCAGCAGCTTATCCGGACGACGAAGTGAGCAGTTCTTC. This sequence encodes CASSLSGRRSEQFF.

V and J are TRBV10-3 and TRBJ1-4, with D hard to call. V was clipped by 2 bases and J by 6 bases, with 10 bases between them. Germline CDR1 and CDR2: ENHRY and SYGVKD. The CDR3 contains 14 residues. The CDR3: CAISEVRGDEKLFF. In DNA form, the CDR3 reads TGTGCCATCAGTGAGGTTCGCGGCGATGAAAAACTGTTTTTT.